One sample yielded the 29 T cell receptor beta chains listed below, sequenced in a study of T-cell reconstitution after alpha-beta-depleted transplantation in children. This sample's TCRbeta library carried unique molecular identifier barcodes. TCRdb re-called the PCR reads through MiXCR, storing one row per CDR3 protein. In the table there are 500,000 to 600,000 distinct CDR3 sequences, over 25% of which are singletons. This sample comprised PBMCs from the stem cell graft donor, obtained from the stem cell graft. The source is a human donor who donated a stem cell graft to a child with aplastic anemia.

This sequence joins TRBV12-3 or TRBV12-4 and TRBJ1-5; 8 nucleotides align to TRBD1. V lost 3 bases and J lost 4; bases outside the gene matches: 2. There are 14 residues in the CDR3. CDR3 DNA sequence: TGTGCCAGCAGTTTCGGGGACAGGAATCAGCCCCAGCATTTT. This encodes CASSFGDRNQPQHF.

The chain recombines TRBV27 with TRBJ2-3; D remains unclear. CDR3 size: 15 residues. Between the trimmed V and J ends, which lost 5 bases and 0 bases, there was a span of 12 bases. Germline values: CDR1 MNHEY, CDR2 SMNVEV (reference sequence). The DNA for the CDR3 is TGTGCCAGCAGTGGTCCGGACGGAAGCACAGATACGCAGTATTTT. This sequence encodes CASSGPDGSTDTQYF.

V and J are TRBV3-1 and TRBJ2-7; 8 nucleotides line up with TRBD1. CDR1 is LGHDT, CDR2 YNNKEL, per germline (reference sequence). The CDR3 spans 15 residues. V trimming: 5 bases; J trimming: 2 bases; junction bases outside the gene matches: 8. As DNA, the CDR3 is TGTGCCAGCAGCGGATGGACAGGGACGGCCTACGAGCAGTACTTC. Translating gives CASSGWTGTAYEQYF.

The genes are TRBV7-2 and TRBJ2-5, with 7 bases aligning to TRBD1. The CDR3 extends over 11 amino acids. Germline V gene data show CDR1 as SGHTA and CDR2 as FQGNSA. The junction had 1 base not matched to a gene; V was cut back by 1 base and J by 11 bases. CDR3 region: CASSLGDRQYF. CDR3 sequence (DNA): TGTGCCAGCAGCTTAGGGGACAGACAGTACTTC.

The V call is TRBV6-1, the J call TRBJ2-5; D possibly corresponds to TRBD1 (5 bases). With 5 bases removed from V and 1 base from J, the gap between germline ends came to 11 bases. CDR1 is MNHNS and CDR2 is SASEGT in the germline V gene. The CDR3 has 14 amino acids. The CDR3 DNA reads TGTGCCAGCAGTCCGTTGACAGCCCAAGAGACCCAGTACTTC. Protein: CASSPLTAQETQYF.

The rearrangement joins TRBV7-9 to TRBJ2-7, with a tentative D call TRBD2 (6 bases). Germline V gene lookup returns CDR1 SEHNR and CDR2 FQNEAQ (reference sequence). V lost 4 bases and J lost 4, with 17 bases in between. The CDR3 contains 15 residues. CDR3 region: CASSSLSGGLYEQYF. DNA for the CDR3: TGTGCCAGCAGCTCCCTTAGCGGCGGGTTATACGAGCAGTACTTC.

This clonotype has just a few counts. The genes are TRBV5-6 and TRBJ1-6; no clear D. Germline V CDR1 and CDR2: SGHDT, YYEEEE. V was trimmed by 0 bases and J by 8 bases, leaving 12 bases between them. The CDR3 is 15 amino acids. CDR3 in amino acids: CASSLASRLDSPLHF. The CDR3 coding sequence is TGTGCCAGCAGCTTGGCTAGTCGGTTGGATTCACCCCTCCACTTT.

This clonotype has more than one count but fewer than ten. V usage is TRBV9 and J usage is TRBJ1-2, with D maybe TRBD1 (5 bases). The CDR3 extends over 13 amino acids. Trimming removed 6 bases at V and 5 bases at J, with 14 bases between. CDR1 SGDLS and CDR2 YYNGEE come from the germline V gene. The CDR3 loop reads CASTRGTDYGYTF. The DNA for the CDR3 is TGTGCCAGCACCCGAGGGACTGATTATGGCTACACCTTC.

J is TRBJ2-1 and V is TRBV25-1, with 8 bases that match TRBD1. The junction had 3 bases not matched to a gene; V was cut back by 3 bases and J by 2 bases. Per the germline V gene, CDR1 is MGHDK and CDR2 is SYGVNS. The CDR3 runs to 15 residues. CDR3 coding DNA: TGTGCCAGCAGTGAGTCAGGGGGCCCCTACAATGAGCAGTTCTTC. Translating gives CASSESGGPYNEQFF.

The chain couples TRBV14 to TRBJ2-1; 9 nucleotides agree with TRBD2. CDR3 size: 19 residues. Germline V CDR1 and CDR2: SGHDN, FVKESK. The V and J ends lost 5 bases and 7 bases, in that order; junction bases with no gene match: 21. For the CDR3, the DNA is TGTGCCAGCAGCTCCGGAAAAGGGGCAGCGGGAGGATTGTTGAATGAGCAGTTCTTC. Translating it yields CASSSGKGAAGGLLNEQFF.

This clonotype showed up just a few times. The chain joins TRBV30 to TRBJ2-5; TRBD2 agrees at 10 bases. Trimming removed 4 bases from V and 2 bases from J; junction bases left unmatched: 4. Germline lookup yields CDR1 GTSNPN and CDR2 SVGIG (reference sequence). CDR3 length: 14 residues. The CDR3 nucleotides are TGTGCCTGGACTAGCGGGAGTGGGCAAGAGACCCAGTACTTC. As protein: CAWTSGSGQETQYF.

The chain has TRBV18 and TRBJ2-5, with D tentatively TRBD2 (6 bases). The CDR3 has 14 amino acids. Germline-derived CDR1 and CDR2 are KGHSH and LQKENI. Deletions cut 6 bases from V and 3 bases from J, with 14 bases between. The CDR3 spells CASSKGLTKETQYF. CDR3 nucleotides: TGTGCCAGCTCGAAGGGACTTACTAAAGAGACCCAGTACTTC.

The chain is built from TRBV12-3 or TRBV12-4 and TRBJ2-1; 13 bases match TRBD2. Trimming removed 6 bases from V and 7 bases from J; junction bases left unmatched: 6. The CDR3 runs to 15 residues. CDR3 protein: CASRYGLAGANEQFF. In DNA, the CDR3 is TGTGCCAGCAGATACGGACTAGCGGGAGCGAATGAGCAGTTCTTC.

This clonotype has a handful of counts. CDR3 in amino acids: CASSLSGARGTQYF. The CDR3 DNA reads TGTGCCAGCAGCTTATCTGGGGCGAGGGGGACCCAGTACTTC. This chain joins TRBV7-2 and TRBJ2-5; D may correspond to TRBD1 or TRBD2 (5 bases each). V shed 2 bases and J shed 7 bases, with 14 bases lying between them. Looked up from germline, CDR1 is SGHTA and CDR2 is FQGNSA. The CDR3 has 14 amino acids.

The V call is TRBV6-1, the J call TRBJ2-7; 8 bases match TRBD1. Germline lookup yields CDR1 MNHNS and CDR2 SASEGT. There are 14 residues in the CDR3. With V trimmed by 6 bases and J by 1 base, 5 bases remained unmatched. CDR3 nucleotide sequence: TGTGCCAGCAGGCCTACAGGGGGGTCCTACGAGCAGTACTTC. The encoded protein is CASRPTGGSYEQYF.

The genes are TRBV20-1 and TRBJ1-2; D ambiguous. In germline, CDR1 is DFQATT, CDR2 SNEGSKA (reference sequence). The CDR3 runs 12 residues. V was trimmed by 1 base and J by 2 bases, leaving 5 bases between them. The CDR3 bases are TGCAGTGCTAGAGGGGCCAACTATGGCTACACCTTC. Its translation is CSARGANYGYTF.

This clonotype was seen more than once but under ten times. For the CDR3, the DNA is TGCAGTGCTCTACAACCCCGAGCGGCGGAGACCCAGTACTTC. It specifies CSALQPRAAETQYF. The V call is TRBV20-1, the J call TRBJ2-5; possible D gene TRBD2, 5 bases. V dropped 5 bases and J dropped 5 bases, with 18 bases sitting between them. This CDR3 is 14 amino acids long. Germline CDR1 DFQATT, CDR2 SNEGSKA (reference sequence).

The chain is built from TRBV5-1 and TRBJ2-7, with 9 bases fitting TRBD1. CDR1 SGHRS and CDR2 YFSETQ come from the germline V gene. The junction had 26 bases not matched to a gene; V was cut back by 1 base and J by 6 bases. The CDR3 sequence is 21 residues long. The CDR3 DNA is TGCGCCAGCAGCTTGCAGCGAAGTTTATCGCCGGGACAGGGAAATCCTAGCGAGCAGTACGTC. Its protein product is CASSLQRSLSPGQGNPSEQYV.

There are a few counts of this clonotype. V gene TRBV28 combines with J gene TRBJ2-2; possible D gene TRBD2, 6 bases. Trimming left V 1 base short and J 9 bases short, with 9 bases between. The CDR3 extends over 13 amino acids. Germline V gives CDR1 MDHEN, CDR2 SYDVKM. CDR3 protein: CASSLLEGRELFF. The CDR3 DNA reads as TGTGCCAGCAGTTTATTGGAGGGGCGGGAGCTGTTTTTT.

The chain links TRBV7-2 to TRBJ2-7; possible D gene TRBD2, 5 bases. Trimming shortened V by 1 base and J by 2 bases, and 12 bases separated the two germline ends. The CDR3 is 15 residues long. Germline V CDR1 and CDR2: SGHTA, FQGNSA. The CDR3 is CASSLGPSGTYEQYF. For the CDR3, the DNA is TGTGCCAGCAGCTTAGGACCTTCCGGGACCTACGAGCAGTACTTC.

This clonotype was seen a single time. The DNA of the CDR3 is TGTGCCAGCAGCGCGCGGACTAGCGGGACAGATACGCAGTATTTT. Encoded protein: CASSARTSGTDTQYF. V gene TRBV4-2 combines with J gene TRBJ2-3, with 11 bases lining up with TRBD2. The CDR3 is made up of 15 amino acids. Germline values: CDR1 LGHNA, CDR2 YNFKEQ. V was clipped by 5 bases and J by 3 bases; unmatched bases: 4.

The CDR3 sequence: CASSWAGRRVNTGELFF. In nucleotides, the CDR3 is TGTGCCAGCAGCTGGGCGGGGAGGCGGGTGAACACCGGGGAGCTGTTTTTT. The chain joins TRBV7-2 to TRBJ2-2; tentatively, D is TRBD2 (6 bases). Per germline, CDR1 SGHTA and CDR2 FQGNSA. V lost 4 bases and J 1 base, leaving 16 bases between the germline ends. The CDR3 sequence is 17 residues long.

This clonotype appeared a few times. This chain connects TRBV25-1 to TRBJ2-3; D unresolved. CDR1 MGHDK and CDR2 SYGVNS come from the germline V gene. V dropped 5 bases and J dropped 6 bases, with 3 bases sitting between them. The CDR3 contains 10 residues. This CDR3 reads CASSFDTQYF. DNA for the CDR3: TGTGCCAGCAGTTTTGATACGCAGTATTTT.

The chain carries TRBV7-9 and TRBJ2-4; 9 bases fit TRBD2. Trimming cost V 3 bases and J 7 bases; bases outside gene matches: 4. The germline V gene encodes CDR1 SEHNR and CDR2 FQNEAQ (reference sequence). There are 14 residues in the CDR3. The CDR3 spells CASSFLAGANIQYF. The CDR3 DNA sequence: TGTGCCAGCAGCTTTTTAGCGGGAGCGAACATTCAGTACTTC.

This clonotype was counted between two and nine times. The chain links TRBV20-1 to TRBJ1-1, with D possibly being TRBD1 (5 bases). The CDR3 is made up of 14 amino acids. V was clipped by 6 bases and J by 0 bases, with 14 bases between them. CDR1 and CDR2 (germline): DFQATT, SNEGSKA (reference sequence). CDR3 sequence (DNA): TGCAGTGCAATCCGGGACGGCTTGAACACTGAAGCTTTCTTT. Protein product: CSAIRDGLNTEAFF.

V gene TRBV7-2 combines with J gene TRBJ2-1; no firm D call. The germline V gene encodes CDR1 SGHTA and CDR2 FQGNSA. This CDR3 comprises 11 residues. Trimming took 3 bases from V and 9 from J, leaving 6 bases between them. The CDR3 region is CASSLYGEQFF. CDR3 DNA sequence: TGTGCCAGCAGCTTGTACGGTGAGCAGTTCTTC.

The CDR3 DNA sequence: TGCGCCAGCAGCTTGGGCCTCACGCAGGGGAGGACCGATACGCAGTATTTT. As protein: CASSLGLTQGRTDTQYF. The chain uses TRBV5-1 and TRBJ2-3; the D call may be TRBD1 or TRBD2 (6 bases each). Germline V gene lookup returns CDR1 SGHRS and CDR2 YFSETQ. The V end lost 0 bases, the J end lost 6 bases, and 20 bases lay between the germline ends. This CDR3 is built from 17 residues. Full variable domain (missing parts from reference TRBV5-1 and TRBJ2-3): KAGVTQTPRYLIKTRGQQVTLSCSPISGHRSVSWYQQTPGQGLQFLFEYFSETQRNKGNFPGRFSGRQFSNSRSEMNVSTLELGDSALYLCASSLGLTQGRTDTQYFGPGTRLTVL.

V usage is TRBV7-2 and J usage is TRBJ1-5; TRBD1 is a possible D gene (5 bases). The CDR3 is 15 amino acids. V shed 2 bases and J shed 2 bases, with 10 bases lying between them. Germline CDR1 is SGHTA and CDR2 is FQGNSA. The CDR3 DNA is TGTGCCAGCAGCTTACGGATGGGGGGCAATCAGCCCCAGCATTTT. It yields the protein CASSLRMGGNQPQHF.

The CDR3 region is CASSPGSGQGSFGYTF. As DNA, the CDR3 is TGTGCCAGCAGCCCAGGGTCGGGACAGGGTAGTTTTGGCTACACCTTC. This sequence joins TRBV7-2 and TRBJ1-2; TRBD1 aligns across 9 bases. Germline CDR1 is SGHTA and CDR2 is FQGNSA. The junction had 14 bases not matched to a gene; V was cut back by 5 bases and J by 7 bases. The length of the CDR3 is 16 residues.